This T cell receptor (beta chain) comes out of a study of T cell responses to AZD1222 COVID-19 vaccine. Notes on the study in general: Seropositivity was recorded at baseline in only a handful of AZD1222 recipients. Repertoire sampling happened only post peak T cell response.

Repertoires were generated with immunoSEQ multiplex PCR, while TCRdb's copy carries only in-frame clones and drops some. The data show 130,000 to 150,000 clones, around 91% seen once. The length of the CDR3 is 11 residues. Germline V gives CDR1 SQVTM, CDR2 ANQGSEA. V shed 6 bases and J shed 4 bases, with 7 bases lying between them. As for this clone: Its antigen is not known.

This specimen was peripheral blood, taken on day 0 of AZD1222 vaccination. The rearrangement joins TRBV29-1 to TRBJ1-3; no clear D gene. The receptor's source is an adult in good health. The CDR3 region is CSVDGGNTIYF. The CDR3 DNA reads TGCAGCGTGGACGGGGGAAACACCATATATTTT. Variable domain in full (rest from reference TRBV29-1 and TRBJ1-3): SAVISQKPSRDICQRGTSLTIQCQVDSQVTMMFWYRQQPGQSLTLIATANQGSEATYESGFVIDKFPISRPNLTFSTLTVSNMSPEDSSIYLCSVDGGNTIYFGEGSWLTVV.